The 16 T cell receptor beta chains below come from one sample, sequenced in a study of long-term antiretroviral therapy in people with HIV. An immunoSEQ assay, version v3.0, was performed at survey level. The method was immunoSEQ multiplex PCR; TCRdb's version includes in-frame clones alone and lacks a portion of them. The data show 25,000 to 35,000 clones, approximately 86% seen once. The sequencing used unsorted PBMCs, collected 0.8 years after starting antiretroviral therapy. These receptors were obtained from a woman aged 25 to 45 with HIV.

This chain uses TRBV6-5 with TRBJ2-3; a weak D match, TRBD1 (6 bases). V dropped 6 bases and J dropped 7 bases, with 14 bases sitting between them. This CDR3 is 13 amino acids long. CDR1 is MNHEY, CDR2 SVGAGI, per germline. The CDR3 is CASSRDNRNTQYF. CDR3 coding DNA: TGTGCCAGCAGCAGGGACAACCGAAATACGCAGTATTTT.

The chain employs TRBV6-1 and TRBJ1-5; no firm D call. In germline, CDR1 is MNHNS, CDR2 SASEGT. V was pared by 4 bases and J by 5 bases, with 24 bases between. The CDR3 extends over 18 amino acids. CDR3 DNA: TGTGCCAGCAGTGTAAGGACTTTGGCGGTCCGACCGCATCAGCCCCAGCATTTT. This encodes CASSVRTLAVRPHQPQHF.

This clone was detected a few times. This chain connects TRBV27 to TRBJ1-1; D may be TRBD1 (6 bases). V lost 5 bases, J lost 4 bases, and 11 bases lay in between. Per germline, CDR1 MNHEY and CDR2 SMNVEV (reference sequence). The CDR3 extends over 13 amino acids. The CDR3 spells CASSIYRATEAFF. The CDR3 coding sequence is TGTGCCAGCAGTATATACAGGGCCACTGAAGCTTTCTTT.

This clone appeared once. V usage is TRBV7-2 and J usage is TRBJ1-1; D ambiguous. Germline CDR1 reads SGHTA; CDR2 reads FQGNSA. This CDR3 spans 17 amino acids. V dropped 5 bases and J dropped 4 bases, with 23 bases sitting between them. CDR3 coding DNA: TGTGCCAGCAGCCCAGTCTCCCCTTCATGGGTTGGCACTGAAGCTTTCTTT. Its translation: CASSPVSPSWVGTEAFF.

This clone has only one observation. The chain has TRBV7-2 and TRBJ2-1; 9 bases line up with TRBD2. Germline CDR1 and CDR2: SGHTA and FQGNSA. V shed 1 base, J shed 9 bases, and the junction held 10 bases outside the gene matches. The CDR3 consists of 16 residues. CDR3 DNA sequence: TGTGCCAGCAGCTTAGTTTTCGCGGGGGGGCGAGGTGAGCAGTTCTTC. Amino acid sequence: CASSLVFAGGRGEQFF.

The chain links TRBV30 to TRBJ2-3; D uncertain. The V end lost 1 base, the J end lost 2 bases, and 7 bases lay between the germline ends. The germline V gene encodes CDR1 GTSNPN and CDR2 SVGIG (reference sequence). The CDR3 sequence is 13 residues long. CDR3 protein: CAWSAEYTDTQYF. In DNA form, the CDR3 reads TGTGCCTGGAGTGCGGAGTACACAGATACGCAGTATTTT. Full variable domain (remainder filled in from reference TRBV30 and TRBJ2-3): SQTIHQWPATLVQPVGSPLSLECTVEGTSNPNLYWYRQAAGRGLQLLFYSVGIGQISSEVPQNLSASRPQDRQFILSSKKLLLSDSGFYLCAWSAEYTDTQYFGPGTRLTVL.

The rearrangement links TRBV6-6 to TRBJ2-2, with no clear D. CDR1 is MNHNY and CDR2 is SVGAGI in the germline V gene (reference sequence). The V and J ends lost 6 bases and 3 bases respectively, with 8 bases between them. This CDR3 region has 13 residues. CDR3 sequence: CASRPWDTGELFF. The DNA of the CDR3 is TGTGCCAGCAGACCCTGGGACACCGGGGAGCTGTTTTTT.

This chain links TRBV29-1 with TRBJ1-3; perhaps TRBD1 as D (5 bases). The CDR3 totals 14 residues. Per the germline V gene, CDR1 is SQVTM and CDR2 is ANQGSEA. Trimming took off 5 bases at V and 3 bases at J, with 14 bases between the two ends. CDR3 amino acids: CSVSQQAVGNTIYF. The CDR3 DNA is TGCAGCGTTTCACAACAGGCGGTTGGAAACACCATATATTTT.

This sequence joins TRBV5-1 and TRBJ2-3; 9 nucleotides match TRBD1. In germline, CDR1 is SGHRS, CDR2 YFSETQ. The CDR3 totals 16 residues. Trimming removed 4 bases from V and 3 bases from J; junction bases left unmatched: 9. CDR3 DNA sequence: TGCGCCAGCAGCCGGTTACAGGGGGCGACAACAGATACGCAGTATTTT. Translated, it gives CASSRLQGATTDTQYF.

The chain links TRBV6-5 to TRBJ1-3, with 8 bases identical to TRBD1. Trimming took 0 bases from V and 2 from J; bases not matched to a gene: 3. The CDR3 has 16 residues. Per the germline V gene, CDR1 is MNHEY and CDR2 is SVGAGI. The CDR3 region is CASSYSGQGPGNTIYF. CDR3 sequence (DNA): TGTGCCAGCAGTTACTCTGGACAGGGACCTGGAAACACCATATATTTT.

The chain combines TRBV9 with TRBJ1-2; 7 positions agree with TRBD1. Germline assignment: CDR1 SGDLS and CDR2 YYNGEE. V trimming: 0 bases; J trimming: 5 bases; junction bases outside the gene matches: 4. The CDR3 loop spans 14 amino acids. The CDR3 DNA reads TGTGCCAGCAGCGTAGGACAGGGTGATTATGGCTACACCTTC. This codes for CASSVGQGDYGYTF.

This clone was observed a handful of times. The chain couples TRBV19 to TRBJ2-1, with 12 bases matching TRBD2. Germline V gene sequence: CDR1 LNHDA, CDR2 SQIVND (reference sequence). The CDR3 loop spans 20 amino acids. The junction had 17 bases not matched to a gene; V was cut back by 4 bases and J by 4 bases. This CDR3 reads CASSTLGTGRGLAGYNEQFF. In DNA form, the CDR3 reads TGTGCCAGTAGTACCCTAGGGACAGGGCGCGGACTAGCGGGGTACAATGAGCAGTTCTTC.

This sequence joins TRBV5-6 and TRBJ2-5, with 8 bases identical to TRBD1. With 0 bases clipped from V and 5 bases from J, the junction kept 6 bases outside the gene matches. This CDR3 has 15 residues. Germline assignment: CDR1 SGHDT and CDR2 YYEEEE. In nucleotides, the CDR3 is TGTGCCAGCAGCTTGGCTACAGGGGGTTTGGAGACCCAGTACTTC. It specifies CASSLATGGLETQYF.

The CDR3 DNA follows: TGTGCCAGCAGTTATACTAGCGGGGGATCAGATACGCAGTATTTT. It codes for CASSYTSGGSDTQYF. This chain connects TRBV6-5 to TRBJ2-3, with 11 positions matching TRBD2. The CDR3 contains 15 residues. CDR1 and CDR2 (germline): MNHEY, SVGAGI. J was trimmed by 4 bases and V by 3 bases; bases with no gene match: 3.

The genes are TRBV2 and TRBJ1-2; 7 nucleotides line up with TRBD1. In germline, CDR1 is SNHLY, CDR2 FYNNEI. The CDR3 consists of 12 residues. The ends lost 4 bases at V and 7 bases at J; junction bases unmatched: 3. Here the CDR3 reads CASSGQGFGYTF. CDR3 DNA: TGTGCCAGCAGTGGACAGGGTTTTGGCTACACCTTC.

The chain employs TRBV12-5 and TRBJ2-2, with D possibly matching TRBD1 (6 bases). CDR1 is LGHNT, CDR2 FRNRAP, per germline. V lost 0 bases, J lost 7 bases, and 12 bases lay in between. CDR3 length: 15 amino acids. CDR3 DNA sequence: TGTGCTAGTGGTTTGGTACAGGGAACGGTCGGGGAGCTGTTTTTT. Its protein product is CASGLVQGTVGELFF.